Listed below are T cell receptor beta chains from one sample, sequenced in a study of shared clonotypes between healthy human individuals. Method: immunoSEQ multiplex PCR; TCRdb's copy keeps in-frame clones and lacks some. The sample carries 780,000 or so clones, roughly 72% recorded once. Source material: memory CD4+ T cells sorted from blood. These receptors were taken from a woman in her thirties in good health. Each CDR3 is given with its conserved first and last residue. A D gene is named only where the DNA matches it firmly. The listing skips clone size in some rows; elsewhere it reads once, few, many or a size class.

>TRBV5-1|NA|few|TRBJ2-5
CASSFNAPPGETQYF
>TRBV29-1|NA|many|TRBJ1-1
CSVVWDTGAFF
>TRBV5-4|TRBD1|NA|TRBJ2-1
CASSLGGGYVLSNEQFF
>TRBV7-2|TRBD1|NA|TRBJ2-2
CASSQRTGEDGELFF
>TRBV6-1|NA|NA|TRBJ1-4
CASSESGVGTNEKLFF
>TRBV6-1|TRBD1|NA|TRBJ1-5
CASRTGQPNQPQHF
>TRBV28|TRBD2|NA|TRBJ2-5
CASSTSGETQYF
>TRBV27|TRBD2|few|TRBJ2-7
CASRIRTSGSKWYEQYF
>TRBV28|NA|NA|TRBJ1-4
CASSLSTPEVKLFF
>TRBV11-3|NA|NA|TRBJ1-1
CASSLDGGRNTEAFF
>TRBV9|NA|few|TRBJ1-4
CASSGGTTPAKLFF
>TRBV10-2|NA|NA|TRBJ2-3
CASSDSGVTQYF
>TRBV15|TRBD1|NA|TRBJ2-7
CATSSDRGRRGEQYF
>TRBV7-2|NA|NA|TRBJ2-1
CASSLWETRADEQFF